A selection of T cell receptor beta chains follows, all from one sample in a study of CD4 and CD8 cells across lung adenocarcinoma regions. Using its own MiXCR run on the PCR reads, TCRdb lists one record per CDR3 protein. The repertoire holds 7,500 to 10,000 distinct CDR3 sequences, with approximately 50% as singletons. Material: CD4+ T cells from the margin of a lung tumor. The source of these receptors is a male donor with lung adenocarcinoma. The CD4 and CD8 labels of this study may be unreliable. Both conserved end residues are part of each CDR3. Each record gives: CDR3 DNA, CDR3 protein, V gene, J gene, D gene, clone size. D genes are given only for firm matches. Not all rows give a size; the values are once, few, many and, for expanded clones, a class.

DNA: TGTGCCAGCAGTGAAGAGGACGTCGTCGTAGTCTATGGCTACACCTTC
CDR3: CASSEEDVVVVYGYTF
V: TRBV6-1
J: TRBJ1-2
D: .
size: .

DNA: TGTGCCAGCAGTTACTCGCGGACTAGCGGAACCTACGAGCAGTACTTC
CDR3: CASSYSRTSGTYEQYF
V: TRBV6-5
J: TRBJ2-7
D: TRBD2
size: .

DNA: TGTGCCAGCAGTTCTAACAGGGTGGGGTATGGCTACACCTTC
CDR3: CASSSNRVGYGYTF
V: TRBV27
J: TRBJ1-2
D: .
size: few

DNA: TGCGCCAGCAGTCCGGGACGGCGGAGCTCCTACGAGCAGTACTTC
CDR3: CASSPGRRSSYEQYF
V: TRBV4-3
J: TRBJ2-7
D: .
size: .

DNA: TGTGCCAGCAATTCCGGGACTAGCGGGGGAGCCCGTTCTGAGCAGTTCTTC
CDR3: CASNSGTSGGARSEQFF
V: TRBV6-2/TRBV6-3
J: TRBJ2-1
D: TRBD2
size: medium-sized

DNA: TGTGCCAGCAGTGCATCGTGGGGCCTAGCCAAAAACATTCAGTACTTC
CDR3: CASSASWGLAKNIQYF
V: TRBV25-1
J: TRBJ2-4
D: .
size: .

DNA: TGTGCCAGCAGTTCCGGGACAGGGGCATACTTC
CDR3: CASSSGTGAYF
V: TRBV27
J: TRBJ2-3
D: TRBD1
size: .

DNA: TGTGCCAGCAGTGAAGGATCGGGAATTCAGGGGCAGTTCTTC
CDR3: CASSEGSGIQGQFF
V: TRBV6-1
J: TRBJ2-1
D: .
size: large

DNA: TGTGCCAGCAGTAGCCTAGCGGGGACTAATGAGCAGTTCTTC
CDR3: CASSSLAGTNEQFF
V: TRBV27
J: TRBJ2-1
D: TRBD2
size: .

DNA: TGTGCCAGCAGCCCAATAGCGGGAGGGGGGGCCAATGAGCAGTTCTTC
CDR3: CASSPIAGGGANEQFF
V: TRBV7-8
J: TRBJ2-1
D: TRBD2
size: many

DNA: TGTGCCAGCAGTTTCTCAGACAGGCAAGAGACCCAGTACTTC
CDR3: CASSFSDRQETQYF
V: TRBV6-6
J: TRBJ2-5
D: .
size: many

DNA: TGTGCCAGCAGTTTATCTCTCAGGCAGGGTGTGTACAATGAGCAGTTCTTC
CDR3: CASSLSLRQGVYNEQFF
V: TRBV7-6
J: TRBJ2-1
D: .
size: large

DNA: TGTGCCAGCAGCTTAATCAGGGCCAACAAGTATAATTCACCCCTCCACTTT
CDR3: CASSLIRANKYNSPLHF
V: TRBV7-8
J: TRBJ1-6
D: .
size: few

DNA: TGTGCCAGCAGTAAAAACAGGGGGAAACATTTT
CDR3: CASSKNRGKHF
V: TRBV6-1
J: TRBJ2-3
D: TRBD1
size: .

DNA: TGTGCCAGCAGCTTAACGCAGCACCAAGAGACCCAGTTCTTC
CDR3: CASSLTQHQETQFF
V: TRBV7-9
J: TRBJ2-1
D: .
size: .

DNA: TGTGCCAGCAGTGGAAGGACAGACAAAGATACGCAGTACTTT
CDR3: CASSGRTDKDTQYF
V: TRBV6-1
J: TRBJ2-3
D: .
size: .

DNA: TGTGCCAGCAGAGCCAGGCGCGTCGCGGGGCTGTGTAGCACAGATACGCAGTATTTT
CDR3: CASRARRVAGLCSTDTQYF
V: TRBV27
J: TRBJ2-3
D: .
size: .

DNA: TGTGCGGGGAGCGGGGGCGGTGACCAAGAGACCCAGTACTTC
CDR3: CAGSGGGDQETQYF
V: TRBV6-2/TRBV6-3
J: TRBJ2-5
D: TRBD2
size: .

DNA: TGTGCCAGCACCCTAAGCGGGAGGGAAACTAATGAGCAGTTCTTC
CDR3: CASTLSGRETNEQFF
V: TRBV6-1
J: TRBJ2-1
D: TRBD2
size: .

DNA: TGTGCCAGCAGTACCTCCTCGGGCGGGGGAGCCAAAAACACGCAGTATTTT
CDR3: CASSTSSGGGAKNTQYF
V: TRBV6-1
J: TRBJ2-3
D: TRBD2
size: .

DNA: TGTGCCAGCAGTTACAGGGCCGAGACGACCCAGTACTTC
CDR3: CASSYRAETTQYF
V: TRBV6-5
J: TRBJ2-5
D: .
size: .

DNA: TGTGCCAGCAGTGAAGAAGCTGTGAGCACCGAGGCGCTGTTTTTT
CDR3: CASSEEAVSTEALFF
V: TRBV6-1
J: TRBJ2-2
D: .
size: .

DNA: TGTGCCAGCAGCCACCAAACAGGGAACACTGAAGCTTTCTTT
CDR3: CASSHQTGNTEAFF
V: TRBV7-2
J: TRBJ1-1
D: .
size: .

DNA: TGTGCCAGCAGTGACGCCTCTAGGGGGCCGATTAATGAGCAGTTCTTC
CDR3: CASSDASRGPINEQFF
V: TRBV25-1
J: TRBJ2-1
D: TRBD1
size: .

DNA: TGTGCCAGCAGTTACTCGAGGGTAGGGGGCACAGATACGCAGTATTTT
CDR3: CASSYSRVGGTDTQYF
V: TRBV6-5
J: TRBJ2-3
D: .
size: few

DNA: TGTGCCAGCATTAACGAAGAGCAAGTATCCTACGAGCAGTACTTC
CDR3: CASINEEQVSYEQYF
V: TRBV6-5
J: TRBJ2-7
D: .
size: .

DNA: TGTGCCAGCAGCCCGAGCGGGGGGATAGATACGCAGTATTTT
CDR3: CASSPSGGIDTQYF
V: TRBV3-1
J: TRBJ2-3
D: TRBD2
size: few

DNA: TGTGCCAGCAGTTCGGGGGGGCTCGGCAATGAGCAGTTCTTC
CDR3: CASSSGGLGNEQFF
V: TRBV6-5
J: TRBJ2-1
D: TRBD2
size: .

DNA: TGTGCCAGCAGCCAAGCTAGCTTGAACACCGGGGAGCTGTTTTTT
CDR3: CASSQASLNTGELFF
V: TRBV4-2
J: TRBJ2-2
D: .
size: few

DNA: TGTGCCAGCGAGACAGGGCTCTCTGGGGCCAACGTCCTGACTTTC
CDR3: CASETGLSGANVLTF
V: TRBV6-1
J: TRBJ2-6
D: TRBD1
size: .

DNA: TGTGCCAGCAGCTTAGCGGGAGCGGGGGACCAAAACCGGCAGTATTTC
CDR3: CASSLAGAGDQNRQYF
V: TRBV7-2
J: TRBJ2-3
D: TRBD2
size: .

DNA: TGCGCCAGCAGCCAAGCGGGCATTCCAGAGACCCAGTACTTC
CDR3: CASSQAGIPETQYF
V: TRBV4-1
J: TRBJ2-5
D: .
size: many

DNA: TGTGCCAGCAGCGGGGCGCGTGGGGCAGATACGCAGTATTTT
CDR3: CASSGARGADTQYF
V: TRBV6-1
J: TRBJ2-3
D: .
size: .

DNA: TGTGCCAGCAGTGTACATGTCGGGGCTGTGAACACAGGGGAGCAGTATTTT
CDR3: CASSVHVGAVNTGEQYF
V: TRBV6-1
J: TRBJ2-3
D: TRBD1
size: .

DNA: TGTGCCATCAGCGGCCTGGGGGGAGGGACTGAAGCTTTCTTT
CDR3: CAISGLGGGTEAFF
V: TRBV10-3
J: TRBJ1-1
D: .
size: .

DNA: TGTGCCAGCACCTCTTGGCGGGAAACTAGCACAGATACGCAGTATTTT
CDR3: CASTSWRETSTDTQYF
V: TRBV27
J: TRBJ2-3
D: .
size: .

DNA: TGTGCCAGCTCCCGGGCGACTAGCGGCTACAATGAGCAGTTCTTC
CDR3: CASSRATSGYNEQFF
V: TRBV7-2
J: TRBJ2-1
D: TRBD2
size: .

DNA: TGTGCCAGCAGTTGCCGGGGGGCCACGGTCCAGTATTTC
CDR3: CASSCRGATVQYF
V: TRBV27
J: TRBJ2-5
D: .
size: .

DNA: TGCAGTGCTAGAGAGGGGCGGGATTACAATGAGCAGTTCTTC
CDR3: CSAREGRDYNEQFF
V: TRBV20-1
J: TRBJ2-1
D: .
size: .

DNA: TGTGCCAGCAGTGTTGGGGCTAGCGTATCCTACAATGAGCAGTTCTTC
CDR3: CASSVGASVSYNEQFF
V: TRBV6-1
J: TRBJ2-1
D: .
size: large

DNA: TGTGCCAGCAGGCCCCCACCGGGACAGTTTTTAATGAACACTGAAGCTTTCTTT
CDR3: CASRPPPGQFLMNTEAFF
V: TRBV6-2/TRBV6-3
J: TRBJ1-1
D: TRBD1
size: few

DNA: TGCGCCAGCAGCCCAGGGGCGGAGGTTTCACCCCTCCACTTT
CDR3: CASSPGAEVSPLHF
V: TRBV4-3
J: TRBJ1-6
D: .
size: few